This entry concerns a single T cell receptor beta chain. This clone has a single count. Its recognized antigen is unknown. Base-call qualities are not available, and no considerably larger clone is one nucleotide away. The sample is drawn from a study of brain T cells in children with intractable seizures (TCRdb year 2021). About the full investigation: As a first screen for immune gene transcripts, resected brain tissue from about 53 pediatric epilepsy surgery cases was run on a NanoString immunology panel. Among the approximately twelve selected surgery cases, pre-surgery blood was additionally sequenced for eight, leaving four cases with brain tissue only. Summary of the overall study and its limitations: The patients' HCMV serostatus was not known, and viral specificity was inferred solely from CDR3 sequence similarity. Sequencing depth differed between pre- and post-surgery blood, so clones missing from the pre-surgery sample may reflect undersampling.

The immunoSEQ assay was used to generate TCR beta chain sequences from genomic DNA. Per the authors' processing: CDR3 sequences that did not begin with the conserved framework cysteine at position 104 were removed manually. To get clonality, the normalized Shannon's Diversity Index was subtracted from one, giving values from 0 (maximal diversity) to 1 (oligoclonal). Differences in the frequency of the same CDR3 between samples, such as brain versus blood, were assessed with chi-squared comparison-of-proportions tests. Public clonotypes were found through immuneACCESS searches, while the VDJdb browser was used to judge similarity to known antiviral clonotypes. As stored in TCRdb, this immuneACCESS dataset retains in-frame rearrangements with V and J assigned. A fraction of the clones does not appear; measured against another copy, unresolved V genes explain less than half of the discrepancy, and the remainder lacks a known reason. V and J calls plus clone size are reproduced from that table; the DNA served to infer D and trimming. Present in this sample are around 340,000 clones, about 93% of which were seen just once. The top ten clonotypes cover about 6% of the sample.

A distance of 11 bases separates the germline ends of V and J, which lose 4 bases and 2 bases respectively. The germline V gene provides CDR1 SGHRS and CDR2 YFSETQ. Counted from cysteine to phenylalanine, this CDR3 has 14 amino acids. The kept DNA is CDR3 alone, 42 bases in frame from the first base. The time point tag for this specimen amounts to: blood from clinic visit 5 months post-surgery; TSC patient then seizure free. The surgery cases that showed the highest brain T cell transcript signatures were chosen for TCR beta chain sequencing of brain tissue, and of blood when it was available. Prior to surgery, the patients had been treated with at least one anti-epileptic drug. The TCR-sequenced patients were children whose drug-resistant epilepsy was caused by tuberous sclerosis complex, focal cortical dysplasia, Rasmussen encephalitis or hemimegalencephaly. The Monarch genomic DNA purification kit was used to extract bulk genomic DNA from unsorted brain tissue and from whole blood.

This specimen consisted of peripheral blood, obtained approximately 5 months after surgery. The sequence was obtained from a boy in the first two years of life with tuberous sclerosis and intractable seizures. The rearrangement joined TRBV5-1 to TRBJ2-3; there is no confident call for the D gene. The CDR3 has the sequence CASSPYYPTDTQYF. The bases are TGCGCCAGCAGCCCTTACTATCCCACAGATACGCAGTATTTT.